The 32 T cell receptor beta chains presented below share a single source sample, sequenced in a study of chemoradiotherapy in HPV16-positive cancers. TCRdb keeps only in-frame clones here, not all; method: immunoSEQ multiplex PCR. The sample lists about 32,000 clones; around 88% were seen once. The specimen comprised blood, sampled from a patient who underwent chemoradiotherapy. Receptors originate from a human donor with HPV-associated anogenital cancer.

This chain uses TRBV19 with TRBJ1-2, with D possibly being TRBD1 (6 bases). Germline values: CDR1 LNHDA, CDR2 SQIVND (reference sequence). Trimming removed 6 bases from V and 4 bases from J, with 27 bases in between. CDR3 length: 18 amino acids. The CDR3 reads CASRTPGQGDWASYGYTF. The CDR3 DNA follows: TGTGCCAGTAGAACGCCGGGACAAGGGGATTGGGCCTCCTATGGCTACACCTTC.

The chain employs TRBV28 and TRBJ2-7; D remains unclear. The CDR3 extends over 14 amino acids. V gave up 5 bases and J gave up 5 bases, with 16 bases separating them. Germline V gene data show CDR1 as MDHEN and CDR2 as SYDVKM. As DNA, the CDR3 is TGTGCCAGCAGTCCCATACGAGACAACAACGAGCAGTACTTC. It is translated as CASSPIRDNNEQYF.

This chain links TRBV4-1 with TRBJ2-6; TRBD1 is a possible D gene (6 bases). Trimming stripped 0 bases from V and 2 bases from J, with 23 bases between. There are 21 residues in the CDR3. Per germline, CDR1 MGHRA and CDR2 YSYEKL. The CDR3 loop is CASSQDPRTEGVGAGANVLTF. The CDR3 DNA sequence: TGCGCCAGCAGCCAAGATCCCAGGACCGAGGGGGTGGGGGCTGGGGCCAACGTCCTGACTTTC.

The CDR3 coding sequence is TGTGCCAGTAGTATAGCCGGCTCATACGGGTATCAGCCCCAGCATTTT. Translating it yields CASSIAGSYGYQPQHF. The rearrangement uses TRBV19 and TRBJ1-5, with D unresolved. CDR1 is LNHDA and CDR2 is SQIVND in the germline V gene (reference sequence). The ends were cut back, 1 base at V and 5 bases at J, with 15 bases in the middle. The CDR3 length is 16 residues. Looking up the rest from reference TRBV19 and TRBJ1-5 gives the full variable domain: DGGITQSPKYLFRKEGQNVTLSCEQNLNHDAMYWYRQDPGQGLRLIYYSQIVNDFQKGDIAEGYSVSREKKESFPLTVTSAQKNPTAFYLCASSIAGSYGYQPQHFGDGTRLSIL.

The gene calls are TRBV5-1 and TRBJ1-5; D perhaps matches TRBD1 (5 bases). CDR1 is SGHRS, CDR2 YFSETQ, per germline. The CDR3 extends over 15 amino acids. The V end was cut by 4 bases, the J end by 1 base, with 12 bases between. CDR3 in DNA: TGCGCCAGCAGCCCTACAGGAGGCAGCAATCAGCCCCAGCATTTT. Its translation is CASSPTGGSNQPQHF. Full variable domain (remainder filled in from reference TRBV5-1 and TRBJ1-5): KAGVTQTPRYLIKTRGQQVTLSCSPISGHRSVSWYQQTPGQGLQFLFEYFSETQRNKGNFPGRFSGRQFSNSRSEMNVSTLELGDSALYLCASSPTGGSNQPQHFGDGTRLSIL.

This rearrangement joins TRBV7-2 to TRBJ2-5; D is uncertain. The CDR3 runs 15 residues. V shed 5 bases and J shed 2 bases, with 15 bases lying between them. Germline V gene lookup returns CDR1 SGHTA and CDR2 FQGNSA. CDR3 bases: TGTGCCAGCAGCCCGGCCCTTACTAAACAAGAGACCCAGTACTTC. Protein product: CASSPALTKQETQYF. Variable domain in full (rest from reference TRBV7-2 and TRBJ2-5): GAGVSQSPSNKVTEKGKDVELRCDPISGHTALYWYRQSLGQGLEFLIYFQGNSAPDKSGLPSDRFSAERTGGSVSTLTIQRTQQEDSAVYLCASSPALTKQETQYFGPGTRLLVL.

The J gene is TRBJ1-5, the V gene TRBV19; 8 bases are shared with TRBD1. Germline lookup yields CDR1 LNHDA and CDR2 SQIVND (reference sequence). J gave up 3 bases and V 3 bases, and 10 bases lay outside the gene matches. The CDR3 is 17 residues long. The CDR3 DNA reads as TGTGCCAGTAGTATTTTGCAGGGGGCGGTGACCAATCAGCCCCAGCATTTT. Translation gives CASSILQGAVTNQPQHF.

This chain joins TRBV28 and TRBJ2-7; D is undetermined. V was cut by 7 bases and J by 8 bases, with 15 bases left in between. This CDR3 region has 12 residues. Germline CDR1 MDHEN, CDR2 SYDVKM. The CDR3 spells CASTVGENKQYF. The CDR3 nucleotides read TGTGCCAGCACCGTAGGAGAAAATAAGCAGTACTTC. Combining the CDR3 with reference TRBV28 and TRBJ2-7 gives the whole variable domain DVKVTQSSRYLVKRTGEKVFLECVQDMDHENMFWYRQDPGLGLRLIYFSYDVKMKEKGDIPEGYSVSREKKERFSLILESASTNQTSMYLCASTVGENKQYFGPGTRLTVT.

J is TRBJ2-3 and V is TRBV11-3; D remains ambiguous. The CDR3 is 13 residues long. The germline gives CDR1 SGHNT, CDR2 YENEEA. V dropped 1 base and J dropped 6 bases, with 8 bases sitting between them. In DNA form, the CDR3 reads TGTGCCAGCAGCTTAGGTGCGGCGGATACGCAGTATTTT. This encodes CASSLGAADTQYF. The complete variable domain, with remaining parts taken from reference TRBV11-3 and TRBJ2-3, reads EAGVVQSPRYKIIEKKQPVAFWCNPISGHNTLYWYLQNLGQGPELLIRYENEEAVDDSQLPKDRFSAERLKGVDSTLKIQPAELGDSAVYLCASSLGAADTQYFGPGTRLTVL.

This chain joins TRBV27 and TRBJ1-1; D is unclear. Germline V CDR1 and CDR2: MNHEY, SMNVEV (reference sequence). V lost 4 bases and J lost 1, with 10 bases in between. This CDR3 comprises 14 residues. The chain's CDR3 is CASSSFYRNTEAFF. The CDR3 DNA reads TGTGCCAGCAGTTCCTTCTACAGGAACACTGAAGCTTTCTTT.

The rearrangement joins TRBV5-6 to TRBJ1-3; D is possibly TRBD1 (5 bases). Trimming removed 6 bases at V and 0 bases at J, with 10 bases between. Germline V gene sequence: CDR1 SGHDT, CDR2 YYEEEE. The CDR3 spans 14 residues. CDR3 DNA sequence: TGTGCCAGCACACTCCAGGGCTCTGGAAACACCATATATTTT. Translated, it gives CASTLQGSGNTIYF.

Only one count was recorded for this clone. This rearrangement joins TRBV30 to TRBJ1-5, with D possibly matching TRBD1 (5 bases). The V end lost 4 bases, the J end lost 5 bases, and 12 bases lay between the germline ends. Germline loops: CDR1 GTSNPN, CDR2 SVGIG (reference sequence). CDR3 length: 13 amino acids. The CDR3 coding sequence is TGTGCCTGGAATCGGGGGGAGCATCAGCCCCAGCATTTT. This gives the protein CAWNRGEHQPQHF.

In this sample, this clone turned up once. V usage is TRBV28 and J usage is TRBJ1-1, with D maybe TRBD1 (6 bases). Germline-derived CDR1 and CDR2 are MDHEN and SYDVKM. Trimming took off 2 bases at V and 4 bases at J, with 8 bases between the two ends. The CDR3 extends over 13 amino acids. CDR3: CASSLGGGTEAFF. In DNA, the CDR3 is TGTGCCAGCAGTTTAGGAGGGGGCACTGAAGCTTTCTTT.

The chain couples TRBV28 to TRBJ2-3; 7 bases agree with TRBD1. Germline CDR1 is MDHEN and CDR2 is SYDVKM. The V segment lost 3 bases and the J segment 10 bases; nucleotides outside the gene matches: 4. CDR3 size: 12 residues. The CDR3 sequence is CASSFLQGSQYF. The CDR3 bases are TGTGCCAGCAGTTTCCTACAGGGGTCGCAGTATTTT.

V is TRBV4-2 and J is TRBJ2-3; D might be TRBD1 (6 bases). With 0 bases removed from V and 4 bases from J, the gap between germline ends came to 14 bases. CDR1 and CDR2 from the germline V gene are LGHNA and YNFKEQ. The CDR3 consists of 16 residues. In nucleotides, the CDR3 is TGTGCCAGCAGCCAAGAAGGGGGTAGTGGGGCAGATACGCAGTATTTT. Amino acid sequence: CASSQEGGSGADTQYF.

The CDR3 nucleotides read TGTGCCAGCAGTACCTTAACGCGGGACAGGGCGGACTATGGCTACACCTTC. It is translated as CASSTLTRDRADYGYTF. This chain uses TRBV5-6 with TRBJ1-2; 9 nucleotides match TRBD1. The V gene end was trimmed by 5 bases and the J gene end by 3 bases; junction bases not matched to a gene: 14. The CDR3 has 17 amino acids. CDR1 and CDR2 (germline): SGHDT, YYEEEE.

The rearrangement links TRBV7-8 to TRBJ2-2; possibly TRBD1 for D (6 bases). This CDR3 spans 13 amino acids. Trimming removed 5 bases at V and 4 bases at J, with 8 bases between. Germline V CDR1 and CDR2: SGHVS, FQNEAQ. The CDR3, as DNA: TGTGCCAGCAGCCCAGGGGTCACCGGGGAGCTGTTTTTT. Translating gives CASSPGVTGELFF.

The CDR3 here is CASSFGTEAFF. In DNA, the CDR3 is TGTGCCAGCAGTTTTGGTACTGAAGCTTTCTTT. The V call is TRBV28, the J call TRBJ1-1; the D is unclear. The ends were cut back, 3 bases at V and 5 bases at J, with 4 bases in the middle. CDR3 size: 11 residues. CDR1 MDHEN and CDR2 SYDVKM come from the germline V gene.

The chain carries TRBV5-1 and TRBJ2-4; D is unclear. The germline CDR1 and CDR2 sequences are SGHRS and YFSETQ. The V end lost 0 bases, the J end lost 6 bases, and 4 bases lay between the germline ends. This CDR3 is 12 amino acids long. DNA for the CDR3: TGCGCCAGCAGCTTGGATGGAAACATTCAGTACTTC. Translation: CASSLDGNIQYF.

The genes are TRBV5-4 and TRBJ2-7; 9 bases map to TRBD1. This CDR3 is 16 amino acids long. V dropped 3 bases and J dropped 3; count of bases not matched to a gene: 10. Germline V gene lookup returns CDR1 SGHNT and CDR2 YYREEE (reference sequence). As DNA, the CDR3 is TGTGCCAGCAGCTCGGGACAGGGACGTCGAATCTACGAGCAGTACTTC. This codes for CASSSGQGRRIYEQYF. The full variable domain, in which reference TRBV5-4 and TRBJ2-7 provide the parts outside the CDR3, is ETGVTQSPTHLIKTRGQQVTLRCSSQSGHNTVSWYQQALGQGPQFIFQYYREEENGRGNFPPRFSGLQFPNYSSELNVNALELDDSALYLCASSSGQGRRIYEQYFGPGTRLTVT.

The table lists this clone with a count of one. The genes are TRBV19 and TRBJ1-2; D gene unclear. V was pared by 3 bases and J by 4 bases, with 9 bases between. This CDR3 comprises 13 residues. Germline CDR1 reads LNHDA; CDR2 reads SQIVND (reference sequence). The CDR3 sequence is CASSIGIGYGYTF. The DNA of the CDR3 is TGTGCCAGTAGTATTGGTATAGGCTATGGCTACACCTTC. Together with reference TRBV19 and TRBJ1-2, the CDR3 gives the full variable domain: DGGITQSPKYLFRKEGQNVTLSCEQNLNHDAMYWYRQDPGQGLRLIYYSQIVNDFQKGDIAEGYSVSREKKESFPLTVTSAQKNPTAFYLCASSIGIGYGYTFGSGTRLTVV.

The CDR3: CASSLWGAAGANVLTF. CDR3 nucleotide sequence: TGTGCCAGCAGTTTATGGGGGGCAGCTGGGGCCAACGTCCTGACTTTC. The chain carries TRBV27 and TRBJ2-6; D is possibly TRBD1 or TRBD2 (6 bases each). This CDR3 has 16 residues. Deletions cut 1 base from V and 2 bases from J, with 9 bases between. The V gene's germline CDR1 is MNHEY and CDR2 SMNVEV (reference sequence).

The chain couples TRBV6-6 to TRBJ1-1, with D perhaps TRBD1 (6 bases). Germline V gene sequence: CDR1 MNHNY, CDR2 SVGAGI (reference sequence). V gave up 8 bases and J gave up 2 bases, with 12 bases separating them. The CDR3 is 13 amino acids. The CDR3 DNA is TGTGCCAGCGCGACAGGTCCTAACACTGAAGCTTTCTTT. It is translated as CASATGPNTEAFF.

V is TRBV5-5 and J is TRBJ1-5, with 11 bases that match TRBD1. Trimming at V came to 4 bases and at J to 6 bases, leaving 3 bases not matched to a gene. CDR3 size: 14 residues. In germline, CDR1 is SGHKS, CDR2 YYEKEE (reference sequence). CDR3 amino acids: CASSGTGGIQPQHF. The CDR3 bases are TGTGCCAGCAGCGGGACAGGGGGGATTCAGCCCCAGCATTTT.

CDR3 in amino acids: CASSQAAGYTF. In DNA, the CDR3 is TGTGCCAGCAGCCAAGCTGCTGGCTACACCTTC. This chain uses TRBV4-2 with TRBJ1-2, with D uncertain. Trimming took 1 base from V and 7 from J, leaving 4 bases between them. CDR1 is LGHNA and CDR2 is YNFKEQ in the germline V gene. The length of the CDR3 is 11 residues.

The table lists this clone with a count of one. The J gene is TRBJ1-2, the V gene TRBV7-9; 10 nucleotides match TRBD1. The V gene end was trimmed by 5 bases and the J gene end by 4 bases; junction bases not matched to a gene: 4. Germline CDR1 is SEHNR and CDR2 is FQNEAQ (reference sequence). This CDR3 is 14 amino acids long. The CDR3 DNA sequence: TGTGCCAGCAGCGCCCGACAGGGGGCCTATGGCTACACCTTC. Its translation is CASSARQGAYGYTF.

This clone was seen just once. The chain combines TRBV11-2 with TRBJ2-7; unclear D gene. The germline V and J ends were trimmed by 5 bases and 0 bases, with 14 bases remaining between them. This CDR3 comprises 15 residues. Germline loops: CDR1 SGHAT, CDR2 FQNNGV. The CDR3 protein is CASSPIAWNSYEQYF. The CDR3, as DNA: TGTGCCAGCAGCCCTATAGCCTGGAACTCCTACGAGCAGTACTTC.

This clone occurred once. The chain uses TRBV4-1 and TRBJ1-1; D unresolved. Germline lookup yields CDR1 MGHRA and CDR2 YSYEKL. The CDR3 is 15 residues long. V dropped 4 bases and J dropped 3 bases, with 15 bases sitting between them. The CDR3 DNA reads as TGCGCCAGCAGCCCCCGGGCGGGATATGACACTGAAGCTTTCTTT. This encodes CASSPRAGYDTEAFF.

This chain joins TRBV5-4 and TRBJ1-6; 7 nucleotides match TRBD1. The CDR3 runs to 16 residues. Per germline, CDR1 SGHNT and CDR2 YYREEE (reference sequence). V shed 4 bases, J shed 5 bases, and the junction held 9 bases outside the gene matches. CDR3 sequence reads: CASSSGGRGNNSPLHF. The CDR3 nucleotides read TGTGCCAGCAGCAGCGGGGGCAGGGGGAATAATTCACCCCTCCACTTT.

The V gene is TRBV19, the J gene TRBJ1-5, with a tentative D call TRBD1 (6 bases). Germline CDR1 and CDR2: LNHDA and SQIVND (reference sequence). The CDR3 is 15 residues long. Trimming pared 5 bases from V and 0 bases from J, leaving 11 bases between. Here the CDR3 DNA reads TGTGCCAGTAGTCCACAGGGAAATAGCAATCAGCCCCAGCATTTT. Amino acid sequence: CASSPQGNSNQPQHF.

The chain links TRBV9 to TRBJ2-1; 7 bases align to TRBD2. After removal of 0 bases from V and 2 bases from J, the junction contained 5 bases not matched to a gene. The CDR3 totals 16 residues. Per the germline V gene, CDR1 is SGDLS and CDR2 is YYNGEE. This chain's CDR3 is CASSVGASGAYNEQFF. CDR3 coding DNA: TGTGCCAGCAGCGTAGGTGCGAGCGGGGCCTACAATGAGCAGTTCTTC. Full variable domain (remainder filled in from reference TRBV9 and TRBJ2-1): DSGVTQTPKHLITATGQRVTLRCSPRSGDLSVYWYQQSLDQGLQFLIQYYNGEERAKGNILERFSAQQFPDLHSELNLSSLELGDSALYFCASSVGASGAYNEQFFGPGTRLTVL.

This chain connects TRBV7-9 to TRBJ1-2; D is unresolved. The CDR3 length is 13 residues. CDR1 and CDR2 from the germline V gene are SEHNR and FQNEAQ (reference sequence). With 3 bases removed from V and 2 bases from J, the gap between germline ends came to 7 bases. CDR3 loop: CASSFEGNYGYTF. CDR3 nucleotide sequence: TGTGCCAGCAGCTTCGAAGGGAACTATGGCTACACCTTC.